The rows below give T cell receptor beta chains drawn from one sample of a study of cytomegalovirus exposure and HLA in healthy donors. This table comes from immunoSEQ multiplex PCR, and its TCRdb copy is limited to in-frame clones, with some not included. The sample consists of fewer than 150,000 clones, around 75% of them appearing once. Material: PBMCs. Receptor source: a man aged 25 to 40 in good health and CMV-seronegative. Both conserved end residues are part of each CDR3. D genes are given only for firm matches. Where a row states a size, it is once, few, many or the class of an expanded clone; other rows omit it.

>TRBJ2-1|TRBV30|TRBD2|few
CAWSELAGNEQFF
TGTGCCTGGAGTGAGCTAGCGGGCAATGAGCAGTTCTTC
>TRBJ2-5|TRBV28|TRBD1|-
CASSSGQGGFGQETQYF
TGTGCCAGCAGTTCGGGACAGGGAGGGTTTGGCCAAGAGACCCAGTACTTC
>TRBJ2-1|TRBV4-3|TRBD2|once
CASSQGAGTSSYNEQFF
TGCGCCAGCAGCCAAGGGGCCGGGACTAGCTCCTACAATGAGCAGTTCTTC
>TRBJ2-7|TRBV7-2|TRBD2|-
CASSAGTSGYEQYF
TGTGCCAGCAGCGCCGGGACTAGCGGCTACGAGCAGTACTTC
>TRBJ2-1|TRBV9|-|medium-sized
CASSPEGTYEQFF
TGTGCCAGCAGCCCCGAGGGAACTTATGAGCAGTTCTTC
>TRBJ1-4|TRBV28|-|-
CASSPQQGYEKLFF
TGTGCCAGCAGTCCCCAACAGGGTTACGAGAAACTGTTTTTT
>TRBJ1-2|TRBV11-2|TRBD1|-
CASSLGTGDGYTF
TGTGCCAGCAGCTTAGGGACAGGGGATGGCTACACCTTC
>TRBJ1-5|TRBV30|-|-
CAWSVADRAQHF
TGTGCCTGGAGTGTCGCCGATCGGGCCCAGCATTTT
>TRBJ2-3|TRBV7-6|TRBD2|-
CASSLAGGGGDTQYF
TGTGCCAGCAGCTTAGCGGGCGGGGGGGGAGATACGCAGTATTTT
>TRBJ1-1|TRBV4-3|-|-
CASSQVWEWVDRELDTEAFF
TGCGCCAGCAGCCAAGTCTGGGAATGGGTGGATAGGGAGTTGGACACTGAAGCTTTCTTT
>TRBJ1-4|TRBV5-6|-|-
CASSLGQNLNEKLFF
TGTGCCAGCAGCTTGGGTCAGAACCTTAATGAAAAACTGTTTTTT
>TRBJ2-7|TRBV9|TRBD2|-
CASSLREDYEQYF
TGTGCCAGCAGCCTCCGGGAGGACTACGAGCAGTACTTC
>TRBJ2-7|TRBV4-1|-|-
CASSQEVYAGSWNEQYF
TGCGCCAGCAGCCAAGAGGTTTATGCGGGATCTTGGAACGAGCAGTACTTC
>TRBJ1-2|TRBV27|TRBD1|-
CASSADRAFGYTF
TGTGCCAGCAGTGCCGACAGGGCTTTTGGCTACACCTTC
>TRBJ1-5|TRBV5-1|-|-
CASSLAGSQGQPQHF
TGCGCCAGCAGCTTGGCCGGCAGCCAGGGTCAGCCCCAGCATTTT
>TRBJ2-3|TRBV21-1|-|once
CASRGSGQERTDTQYF
TGTGCCAGCAGGGGAAGTGGACAGGAACGCACAGATACGCAGTATTTT
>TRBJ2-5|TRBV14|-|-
CASSQGLSSAQYF
TGTGCCAGCAGCCAAGGCCTCTCGTCGGCCCAGTACTTC
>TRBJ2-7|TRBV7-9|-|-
CASSPSTSRHLYEQYF
TGTGCCAGCAGCCCCAGCACTAGCAGACACCTCTACGAGCAGTACTTC
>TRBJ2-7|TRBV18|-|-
CASSPDSVGYEQYF
TGTGCCAGCTCACCAGACTCGGTCGGGTACGAGCAGTACTTC
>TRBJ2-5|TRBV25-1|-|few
CASSSAGRYQETQYF
TGTGCCAGCAGTTCCGCCGGGAGATACCAAGAGACCCAGTACTTC
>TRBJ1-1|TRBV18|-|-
CASSPQGGRAEAFF
TGTGCCAGCTCACCACAAGGGGGTCGGGCTGAAGCTTTCTTT
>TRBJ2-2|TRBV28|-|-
CASRRRQDTGELFF
TGTGCCAGCAGGCGTCGACAGGACACCGGGGAGCTGTTTTTT
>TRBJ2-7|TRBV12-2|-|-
CASRLVSEDRTYEQYF
TGTGCAAGTCGCTTAGTGTCTGAAGACAGAACCTACGAGCAGTACTTC
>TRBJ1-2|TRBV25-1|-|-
CASSEGEGDIGDFGGYTF
TGTGCCAGCAGTGAAGGGGAGGGGGACATAGGGGATTTCGGGGGCTACACCTTC
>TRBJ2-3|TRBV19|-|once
CASSTDSEDTQYF
TGTGCCAGTAGTACGGACAGCGAAGATACGCAGTATTTT
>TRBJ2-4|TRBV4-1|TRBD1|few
CASSQIGTDQYF
TGCGCCAGCAGCCAAATTGGGACAGATCAGTACTTC
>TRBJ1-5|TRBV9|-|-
CASSPTGLDNQPQHF
TGTGCCAGCAGCCCAACAGGGTTAGACAATCAGCCCCAGCATTTT
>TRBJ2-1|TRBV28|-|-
CASSSFTASSYNEQFF
TGTGCCAGCAGTTCGTTCACTGCAAGCTCCTACAATGAGCAGTTCTTC
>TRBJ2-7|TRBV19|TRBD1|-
CASSKTGRRKDYEQYF
TGTGCCAGTAGTAAGACAGGGCGTAGGAAGGACTACGAGCAGTACTTC
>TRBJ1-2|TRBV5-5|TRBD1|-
CASSEGTDYGYTF
TGTGCCAGCAGCGAAGGGACAGATTATGGCTACACCTTC
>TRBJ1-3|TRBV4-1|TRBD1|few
CASSQEGGRGLGNTIYF
TGCGCCAGCAGCCAAGAAGGAGGCAGGGGGCTTGGAAACACCATATATTTT
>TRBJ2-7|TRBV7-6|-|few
CASSPRGQFYEQYF
TGTGCCAGCAGCCCCCGAGGACAATTCTACGAGCAGTACTTC